What follows is one T cell receptor (beta chain) and its context. This entry belongs to a study of control samples from healthy donors and cancer patients. Sequencing was performed with immunoSEQ multiplex PCR; in TCRdb, only in-frame clones are kept and a portion is missing. This sample yields about 200,000 clones, of which about 90% are seen a single time; 1.5% to 2% belongs to the top ten. Germline CDR1 is MGHRA and CDR2 is YSYEKL. The germline V and J ends were trimmed by 1 base and 6 bases, with 18 bases remaining between them. The CDR3 covers 16 residues. V gene TRBV4-1 combines with J gene TRBJ1-2, with D maybe TRBD1 (6 bases). The sample taken for sequencing was blood. This sequence originates from a man aged 30-40 years in good health. DNA for the CDR3: TGCGCCAGCAGCCAAGCCACCAGGTCCGGGGGCGATGGCTACACCTTC. This gives the protein CASSQATRSGGDGYTF.